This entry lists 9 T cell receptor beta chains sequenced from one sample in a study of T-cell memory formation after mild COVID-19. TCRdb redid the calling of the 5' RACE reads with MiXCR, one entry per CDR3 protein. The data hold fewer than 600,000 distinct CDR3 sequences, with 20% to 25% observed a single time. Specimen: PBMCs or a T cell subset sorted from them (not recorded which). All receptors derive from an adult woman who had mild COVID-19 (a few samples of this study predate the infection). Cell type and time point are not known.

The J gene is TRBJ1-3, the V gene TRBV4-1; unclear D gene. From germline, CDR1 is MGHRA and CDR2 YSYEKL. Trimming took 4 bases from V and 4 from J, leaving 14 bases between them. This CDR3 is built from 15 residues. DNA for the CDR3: TGCGCCAGCAGCCCCCCTGGGTCCCTGGGAAACACCATATATTTT. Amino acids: CASSPPGSLGNTIYF.

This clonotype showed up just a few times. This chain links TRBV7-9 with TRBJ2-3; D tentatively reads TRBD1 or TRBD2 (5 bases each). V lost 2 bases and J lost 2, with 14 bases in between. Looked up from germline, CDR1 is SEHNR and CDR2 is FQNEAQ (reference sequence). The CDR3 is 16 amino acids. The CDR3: CASSLLGPRHTDTQYF. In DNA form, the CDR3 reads TGTGCCAGCAGCTTACTGGGACCACGACACACAGATACGCAGTATTTT.

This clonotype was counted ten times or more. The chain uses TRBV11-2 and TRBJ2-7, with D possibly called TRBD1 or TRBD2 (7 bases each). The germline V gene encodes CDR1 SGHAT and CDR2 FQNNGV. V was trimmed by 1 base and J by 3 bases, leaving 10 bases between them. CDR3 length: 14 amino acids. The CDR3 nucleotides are TGTGCCAGCAGCTTAGGCAGGGGGGGCTACGAGCAGTACTTC. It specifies CASSLGRGGYEQYF.

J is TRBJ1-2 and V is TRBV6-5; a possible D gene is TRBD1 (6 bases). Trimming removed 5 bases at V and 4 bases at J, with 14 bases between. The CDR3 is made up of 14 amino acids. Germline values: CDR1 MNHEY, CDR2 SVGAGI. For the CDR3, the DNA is TGTGCCAGCAGTCCGCGACAGGCAGGCTATGGCTACACCTTC. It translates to CASSPRQAGYGYTF.

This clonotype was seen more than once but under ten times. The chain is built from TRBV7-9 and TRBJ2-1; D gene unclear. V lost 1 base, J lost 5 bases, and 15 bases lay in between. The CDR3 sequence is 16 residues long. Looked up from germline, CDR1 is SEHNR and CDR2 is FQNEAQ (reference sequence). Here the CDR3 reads CASSLGGVTPNNEQFF. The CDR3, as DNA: TGTGCCAGCAGCTTAGGCGGAGTGACACCCAACAATGAGCAGTTCTTC. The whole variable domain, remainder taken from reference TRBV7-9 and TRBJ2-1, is DTGVSQNPRHKITKRGQNVTFRCDPISEHNRLYWYRQTLGQGPEFLTYFQNEAQLEKSRLLSDRFSAERPKGSFSTLEIQRTEQGDSAMYLCASSLGGVTPNNEQFFGPGTRLTVL.

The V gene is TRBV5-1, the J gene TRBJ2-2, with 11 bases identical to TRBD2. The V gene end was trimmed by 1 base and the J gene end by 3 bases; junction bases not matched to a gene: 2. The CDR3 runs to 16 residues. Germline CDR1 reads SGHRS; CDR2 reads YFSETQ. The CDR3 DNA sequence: TGCGCCAGCAGCTTGACTAGCGGGGGCGACACCGGGGAGCTGTTTTTT. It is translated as CASSLTSGGDTGELFF. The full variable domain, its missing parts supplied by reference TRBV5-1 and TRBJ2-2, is KAGVTQTPRYLIKTRGQQVTLSCSPISGHRSVSWYQQTPGQGLQFLFEYFSETQRNKGNFPGRFSGRQFSNSRSEMNVSTLELGDSALYLCASSLTSGGDTGELFFGEGSRLTVL.

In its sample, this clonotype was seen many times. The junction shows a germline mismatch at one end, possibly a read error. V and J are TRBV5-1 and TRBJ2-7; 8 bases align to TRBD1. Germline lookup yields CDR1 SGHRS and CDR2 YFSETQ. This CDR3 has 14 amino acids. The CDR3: CASSPGTGAYEQYF. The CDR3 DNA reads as TGTGCCAGCAGCCCCGGGACAGGAGCCTACGAGCAGTACTTC.

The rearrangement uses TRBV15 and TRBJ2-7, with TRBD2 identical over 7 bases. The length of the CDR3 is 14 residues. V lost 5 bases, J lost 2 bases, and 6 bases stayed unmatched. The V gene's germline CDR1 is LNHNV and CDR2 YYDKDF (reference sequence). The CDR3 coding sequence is TGTGCCACCAGCTTATCACGGGGGGCCTACGAGCAGTACTTC. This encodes CATSLSRGAYEQYF.

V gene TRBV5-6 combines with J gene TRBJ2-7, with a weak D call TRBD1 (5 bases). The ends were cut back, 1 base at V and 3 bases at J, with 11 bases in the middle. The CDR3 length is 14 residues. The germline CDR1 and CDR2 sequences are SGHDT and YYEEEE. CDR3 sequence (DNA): TGTGCCAGCAGCTTGCTCCCCAGGGTCTACGAGCAGTACTTC. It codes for CASSLLPRVYEQYF.